Listed below are T cell receptor beta chains from one sample, sequenced in a study of T cell responses to AZD1222 COVID-19 vaccine. Clones were read by immunoSEQ multiplex PCR, and TCRdb kept only the in-frame ones, dropping some. The data contain over 95,000 clones, around 94% of them singletons. The material was peripheral blood, obtained on day 0 of AZD1222 vaccination. Source of these receptors: an adult in good health. Each CDR3 is given with its conserved first and last residue. D genes are given only for firm matches. Some rows have no size entry. The others give once, few or many, or a class for an expanded clone.

>TRBV7-8|TRBJ1-6|NA|NA
CASTLGQSNSPLHF
TGTGCCAGCACCCTCGGGCAATCGAATTCACCCCTCCACTTT
>TRBV19|TRBJ2-3|NA|NA
CASSVGGFIDTQYF
TGTGCCAGTAGTGTTGGGGGTTTCATAGATACGCAGTATTTT
>TRBV18|TRBJ2-5|NA|NA
CASSPPTGWEETQYF
TGTGCCAGCTCACCCCCCACAGGGTGGGAAGAGACCCAGTACTTC
>TRBV18|TRBJ1-1|once|TRBD1
CASSHWGQSNTEAFF
TGTGCCAGCTCCCACTGGGGACAGTCGAACACTGAAGCTTTCTTT
>TRBV5-1|TRBJ2-7|NA|NA
CASSLASETYEQYF
TGCGCCAGCAGCTTGGCCTCGGAAACCTACGAGCAGTACTTC
>TRBV19|TRBJ2-1|NA|TRBD2
CASSPRLAGGPVEQFF
TGTGCCAGTAGCCCAAGACTAGCGGGAGGGCCGGTTGAGCAGTTCTTC
>TRBV5-1|TRBJ2-1|NA|NA
CASSLAARGSHNEQFF
TGCGCCAGCAGCTTGGCCGCGAGGGGGAGCCACAATGAGCAGTTCTTC
>TRBV19|TRBJ1-5|NA|NA
CASSIVGDNQPQHF
TGTGCCAGTAGTATCGTCGGGGACAATCAGCCCCAGCATTTT
>TRBV19|TRBJ1-3|NA|TRBD1
CASSAQTGVGNTIYF
TGTGCCAGTAGTGCCCAAACAGGGGTTGGAAACACCATATATTTT
>TRBV7-9|TRBJ1-1|NA|NA
CASSLLFYDEAFF
TGTGCCAGCAGCTTACTTTTTTACGACGAAGCTTTCTTT
>TRBV2|TRBJ1-1|NA|NA
CASSGELNTEAFF
TGTGCCAGCAGTGGAGAACTGAACACTGAAGCTTTCTTT
>TRBV18|TRBJ1-1|NA|NA
CASSPGSGGRTEAFF
TGTGCCAGCTCACCTGGATCGGGAGGGAGGACTGAAGCTTTCTTT